The present entry profiles one TCR beta chain with its context. Donors were healthy Caucasian individuals from Russia aged roughly 6 to 90. Approximately 9.2 milliliters was the volume of peripheral blood drawn from each donor. Each sample gave at least 7 million isolated PBMCs. A J-beta primer mix and a sample-barcoded 5' primer were used in a second PCR of roughly 6 to 11 cycles. From the 5' RACE reads, TCRdb called clonotypes with MiXCR, one entry per CDR3 protein. Of roughly 2 million distinct CDR3 sequences listed, around 50% are singletons. This CDR3 spans 15 amino acids. The V gene lost 6 bases and the J gene lost 0 bases, with 13 bases spanning the gap. This entry comes from a study of blood T cells in healthy people across ages.

The TCR comes from a woman between 40 and 50 years old in good health. The source material was blood. The V gene is TRBV12-3 or TRBV12-4, the J gene TRBJ2-3; D is unresolved. Here the CDR3 reads CASSYDTPSTDTQYF. Written as DNA, the CDR3 is TGTGCCAGCAGCTATGACACCCCCAGCACAGATACGCAGTATTTT.